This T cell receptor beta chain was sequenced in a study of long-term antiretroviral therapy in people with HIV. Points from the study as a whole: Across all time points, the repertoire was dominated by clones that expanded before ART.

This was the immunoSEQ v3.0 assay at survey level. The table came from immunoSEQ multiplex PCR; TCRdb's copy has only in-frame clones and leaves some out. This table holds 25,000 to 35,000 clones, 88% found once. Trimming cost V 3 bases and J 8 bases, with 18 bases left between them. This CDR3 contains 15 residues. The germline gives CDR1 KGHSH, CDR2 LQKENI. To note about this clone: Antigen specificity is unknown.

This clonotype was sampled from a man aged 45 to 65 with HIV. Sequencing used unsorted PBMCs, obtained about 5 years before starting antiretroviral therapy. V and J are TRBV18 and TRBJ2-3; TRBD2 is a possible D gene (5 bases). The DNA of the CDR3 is TGTGCCAGCTCACCTCCGTCCCTCGGGGAGAGTACGCAGTATTTT. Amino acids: CASSPPSLGESTQYF.